This TCR beta chain emerged from a study of cytomegalovirus exposure and HLA in healthy donors (TCRdb year 2017). Looking at the study overall: According to an earlier analysis of 587 of the donors, roughly 180 million T cells yielded 117 million unique TCR beta sequences and roughly 280 Gb of sequence data. Approximately 300 gigabases of sequencing data and around 80 million unique TCR sequences made up an early release that covered some 640 HLA-typed donors. Of the roughly 420 genotyped donors, 75% to 85% were placed in the genetic ancestry cluster associated with self-reported Caucasian donors. The study was designed to test whether signatures of past pathogen exposure could be identified by cataloging public T cell receptors. The T cell repertoires of roughly 660 subjects were profiled by immunosequencing and related to cytomegalovirus serostatus. Along with the approximately 620-subject first cohort, a separate validation cohort of over a hundred different subjects was used. To predict cytomegalovirus infection status, the study combined high-throughput TCR immunosequencing, statistical association of individual TCRs with disease status, and machine learning. A later analysis re-examined previously published TCR beta repertoires from about 670 donors and added high-resolution HLA genotyping to investigate patterns of TCR occurrence. The later analysis used no new phenotypic data to find candidate immune exposures, relying instead on TCR beta sequences and their occurrence across donors. An earlier analysis of roughly 600 of the donors used high-throughput TCR beta sequencing to judge whether each TCR beta V gene segment behaved as functional or pseudogenic. Alongside the repertoire data, information on donor age, sex, ethnicity and CMV serostatus was compiled. A later genetic analysis took genome-wide SNP genotypes for about three fifths of the roughly 700 donors and used that subset as a discovery cohort. Every repertoire in the discovery cohort had been generated on one and the same sequencing platform. HLA typing included class I and class II loci at four-digit resolution. Typing coverage varied by locus: about 620-640 donors for A, B, C, DRB1 and DQB1; approximately 500 for DQA1; about 590 for DPA1; roughly 450 for DPB1. Four to six DR-DQ haplotypes were handled as single units for association and clustering because linkage in the cohort was strong. Across 300 to 400 genotyped donors of the cohort, an average of about 240,000 unique TCR beta nucleotide sequences per donor were sequenced, and roughly 20% of those sequences were non-productive.

The cohort consisted of 650 to 850 healthy bone marrow donors. Cohort members were all nominally healthy when sampled, although unrecorded immune exposures were likely present. The donor was CMV seronegative and belonged to the group of under 400 seronegative cohort members. A peripheral blood sample was collected from each donor, and TCR beta sequencing was performed on peripheral blood mononuclear cells. The Qiagen DNeasy Blood Extraction Kit was used to extract genomic DNA from the blood cell samples. What the study reported, not specific to this receptor: Some IMGT-functional V segments, including TRBV6-2 and TRBV6-3, could not be told apart with the 87-base-pair reads, so those segments were excluded. The authors suggested that the approach could potentially be extended to other disease states and immunological phenotypes. Only TCR beta chains were sequenced in this cohort, and the absence of alpha or paired-chain data limited detectable features. In the study, 150 to 200 TCR beta chains were listed as associated with cytomegalovirus. A further reported finding was that TCR beta sequences accurately predicted the HLA-A and HLA-B alleles for most subjects in the first cohort. In vitro tests confirmed that a few of the cytomegalovirus-associated TCR beta chains recognize cytomegalovirus antigens. The classifier was reported to diagnose cytomegalovirus status with high specificity and sensitivity in both the original cohort and the validation cohort. In a later analysis, TCR association rates were found to vary across HLA loci, with the most associated TCRs seen for DRB1 alleles and the fewest for HLA-C alleles. Sequencing depth was assumed to be roughly uniform across donors in the presence/absence analyses, though that assumption may not hold. In a later analysis, HLA-associated TCR beta chains were found to be more clonally expanded and to have lower generation probabilities than equally common non-associated chains. HLA typing was unavailable for some donors at each locus, so association tests used only the typed subset. Linkage disequilibrium might explain the correlated functional status among segregating V segments, but an unknown experimental factor could not be ruled out. In an earlier analysis of several hundred of the donors, most TCR beta V segments were observed in productive rearrangements about 87% or about 30% of the time, broadly matching IMGT annotations. CMV serostatus was the only immune exposure information available for the cohort. Across donors, most TCR sequences were observed very rarely, whereas some public TCRs were present in many individuals. In a later genetic analysis, fewer N-insertions in productive TCRs were reported among donors in an Asian-associated ancestry cluster than the roughly 670-donor mean. According to a later analysis, most CMV-associated TCR beta chains appeared to be HLA-restricted, and the HLA associations seemed to be driven largely by CMV exposure. Assigning TCR associations to individual alleles was difficult when HLA alleles, especially DR and DQ, strongly co-occurred. According to a later analysis, parvovirus B19, influenza, CMV and Epstein-Barr virus appeared linked to several top co-occurrence clusters. The earlier analysis of approximately 540 of the donors excluded seventeen rarely observed V segments, including chromosome 9 orphons, because counts were too low. A group of highly shared sequence variants was considered likely to be a technical artifact of the sequencing pipeline. V-gene and J-gene trimming of TCR beta chains was associated with a missense DCLRE1C variant in a later genetic analysis, and the association was replicated in an independent cohort. At a false discovery rate of 0.05, a later analysis linked some 18,000 TCR beta sequences to specific HLA alleles.

Concerning this clone itself: Its antigen is still unknown. No base-level quality is on record; no much larger clone is a single base apart.

Receptor amplification or capture employed the immunoSEQ multiplex PCR assay. The multiplex PCR relied on a mix of 60 forward primers for TCR Vbeta segments and 13 reverse primers for TCR Jbeta segments. The CDR3 region of rearranged TCR beta genes was amplified from genomic DNA with a multiplex PCR assay. The Illumina HiSeq System was used to sequence the amplified TCR beta libraries as 87-base-pair reads. Concerning the study's data processing: Across the 640 or so repertoires, a later analysis counted 80 million or so unique TCR beta chains, around 10 million of which were shared by at least two donors. Raw reads were error-corrected and collapsed into unique sequences by a nearest-neighbor algorithm in which closely related sequences were merged to remove PCR and sequencing errors. To assign V, D and J gene segments, CDR3 sequences were aligned to IMGT reference sequences. For a sequence to be retained, at least a six-nucleotide match to both a V gene segment and a J gene segment was required. Rearrangements were classified as productive when the CDR3 lacked stop codons and remained in frame with V and J, and all other rearrangements were classified as non-productive. CDR3 was defined according to IMGT convention as the region running from the second conserved V-encoded cysteine to the conserved J-encoded phenylalanine. In an earlier analysis of 550 to 650 of the donors, sequences lacking an unambiguous match to a single V gene segment were excluded. An earlier analysis of approximately 590 of the donors classified V segments as functional when productive rearrangements were above 56.7% and as segregating when the standard deviation between donors was above 5%. A statistical classification framework was built for diagnosing cytomegalovirus status from the catalog of TCR beta chain sequences. In a later analysis, TCR nucleotide sequences were compared against IMGT/GENE-DB human TR gene sequences so that V and J genes could be assigned. Using the TCRdist pipeline, a later analysis assigned CDR3 sequences along with most-parsimonious VDJ recombination scenarios. In a later analysis, each TCR beta chain was defined by its CDR3 amino acid sequence together with its V-gene family, and reads without a unique V-gene family were excluded. As a way to deal with suspected cross-contamination and a sequencing artifact, a later analysis dropped hundreds of nucleotide sequences that were highly shared and had low generation probability. A later analysis calculated a clonal expansion index for each public chain from normalized within-repertoire ranks of inferred template counts. In a later analysis, generation probabilities were computed with a VDJ recombination model fitted to out-of-frame rearrangements, and the resulting probabilities were checked against IGoR. In a later analysis, TCR-TCR, TCR-HLA and TCR-CMV co-occurrence was scored with hypergeometric tests, and a repertoire-size bias correction was applied to TCR pairs. To estimate false discovery rates, a later analysis permuted the HLA or CMV assignments 20 times. In a later analysis, co-occurring TCRs were grouped with DBSCAN, and TCRdist sequence similarity was added when clustering was performed within HLA-allele-positive subsets. For co-occurrence clustering, repertoires with fewer than 30,000 or more than 120,000 public chains were excluded, along with about five repertoires with anomalous nucleotide sharing. TCRdb stores this immuneACCESS table with in-frame sequences only. Part of the clones is absent; in the studies checked, under half of the shortfall reflects unresolved V genes, and no reason is known for the rest. The V and J calls and clone size are taken from that table; D and trimming were inferred from the DNA. This sample is represented by around 98,000 clones; about three quarters of them were singletons. The ten largest clones represent 1.4% of the sample.

From its cysteine to its phenylalanine, the CDR3 spans 14 amino acids. The CDR3 DNA has 42 bases and is translated from base 1. The germline V gene (reference sequence) sets CDR1 to SGHKS and CDR2 to YYEKEE. V is pared back by 1 base and J by 0 bases, with 7 bases lying between the germline termini. The sample was PBMCs. The TCR comes from a man aged 35 to 55 in good health and CMV-seronegative. The chain employs TRBV5-5 and TRBJ1-2; D gene: possibly TRBD1, on 5 matching bases. The DNA sequence follows: TGTGCCAGCAGCTTGATCAGGGCTAACTATGGCTACACCTTC. Translated, this is CASSLIRANYGYTF.